The clone carrying this T cell receptor beta chain is medium-sized by share. What it binds is not known. TRBV12-4/TRBJ1-2 clonotypes were amplified with adaptor-ligated barcode primers. TCRdb fed the multiplex PCR reads into MiXCR, producing one record per CDR3 protein. The data contain about 1,800 distinct CDR3 sequences, around 1.4% of them singletons. CD25-based Treg depletion was applied to purified naive CD4+ T cells. Study-wide findings and caveats: Under 2.3% of tumor Treg sequences matched blood Tregs or memory cells. Greatest tumor Treg TCR overlap was with tumor naive CD4+ cells.

Trimming pared 3 bases from V and 3 bases from J, leaving 14 bases between. This CDR3 contains 15 residues. The sample was naive CD4+ T cells sorted from blood. Subset indicated: naive CD4+ T cells, CD4+CD45RA+CD25-. The TCR originated in a female donor with breast cancer. The chain has TRBV12-3 or TRBV12-4 and TRBJ1-2, with D tentatively TRBD1 (5 bases). The CDR3 protein is CASSLTQGFHYGYTF. In nucleotides, the CDR3 is TGTGCCAGCAGTTTGACCCAGGGCTTCCACTATGGCTACACCTTC.